The 3 T cell receptor beta chains below come from one sample, sequenced in a study of T cell repertoires in cytomegalovirus infection. TCRdb reanalysed the reads using MiXCR and keeps one entry per CDR3 protein. The table shows roughly 600,000 distinct CDR3 sequences, with roughly 26% occurring only once. The sequencing sample was made of CD8+ T cells from PBMCs. These receptors were obtained from a human donor in good health (CMV status not recorded). Some clones in this sample may be carry-over from other donors' samples.

This chain joins TRBV7-9 and TRBJ1-1; 10 bases match TRBD1. V was clipped by 5 bases and J by 4 bases; unmatched bases: 4. This CDR3 is 14 amino acids long. From germline, CDR1 is SEHNR and CDR2 FQNEAQ (reference sequence). The CDR3 nucleotides are TGTGCCAGCAGCGCGGACAGGGGGGGCACTGAAGCTTTCTTT. It translates to CASSADRGGTEAFF.

This clonotype turned up a few times. This chain links TRBV5-1 with TRBJ2-1; TRBD2 matches at 9 bases. The CDR3 loop spans 16 amino acids. The germline V gene encodes CDR1 SGHRS and CDR2 YFSETQ. Trimming at V came to 3 bases and at J to 5 bases, leaving 9 bases not matched to a gene. CDR3 residues: CASSYLSGGSDNEQFF. For the CDR3, the DNA is TGCGCCAGCAGCTACCTCAGCGGGGGGTCCGACAATGAGCAGTTCTTC.

A few counts support this clonotype. This CDR3 reads CASSFRVMWSTEAFF. The CDR3 DNA reads as TGTGCCAGCAGCTTCCGAGTTATGTGGAGCACTGAAGCTTTCTTT. V usage is TRBV7-4 and J usage is TRBJ1-1; D is unresolved. CDR1 is SGHVT, CDR2 SQSDAQ, per germline. V lost 3 bases and J lost 4, with 15 bases in between. CDR3 size: 15 residues.